The 9 T cell receptor beta chains below come from one sample, sequenced in a study of CD8 T cells in ankylosing spondylitis. MiXCR, run by TCRdb on the 5' RACE reads, gives a single entry per CDR3 protein. The repertoire has 390,000 or so distinct CDR3 sequences, approximately 20% of them found once; the top ten carry roughly a sixth. These receptors are not linked to any known antigen. Findings and limits, study-wide: Typical of ankylosing spondylitis blood, it appeared, was a TCR beta motif of fewer than ten highly homologous variants.

The sequenced sample consisted of blood, either unsorted or a sorted T cell fraction (not recorded which). The receptors here all came from a male donor with ankylosing spondylitis.

The V call is TRBV7-2, the J call TRBJ2-1, with 9 bases fitting TRBD2. Germline V CDR1 and CDR2: SGHTA, FQGNSA. The CDR3 covers 16 residues. V lost 5 bases to trimming and J lost 2 bases; unmatched junction nucleotides: 7. CDR3 in amino acids: CASSVAAGGAYNEQFF. CDR3 DNA sequence: TGTGCCAGCAGCGTCGCAGCGGGAGGAGCCTACAATGAGCAGTTCTTC.

The chain is built from TRBV2 and TRBJ2-4, with D possibly TRBD1 on 6 matching bases. Between the trimmed V and J ends, which lost 7 bases and 9 bases, there was a span of 22 bases. CDR3 length: 15 amino acids. Germline-derived CDR1 and CDR2 are SNHLY and FYNNEI. The CDR3 sequence is CASKGDSSRTAIQYF. CDR3 DNA: TGTGCCAGCAAGGGGGATTCGAGTAGGACAGCCATTCAGTACTTC.

This clonotype was picked up a small number of times. This sequence joins TRBV4-1 and TRBJ1-1, with TRBD1 matching 7 bases. From germline, CDR1 is MGHRA and CDR2 YSYEKL. Trimming took 0 bases from V and 11 from J; bases not matched to a gene: 15. CDR3 length equals 16 residues. CDR3 residues: CASSQDFARRQGEAFF. CDR3 sequence (DNA): TGCGCCAGCAGCCAAGACTTCGCTCGTCGACAGGGAGAGGCTTTCTTT.

The DNA of the CDR3 is TGTGCCAGCAGCGCGTTTAATTCACCCCTCCACTTT. The encoded protein is CASSAFNSPLHF. The chain recombines TRBV13 with TRBJ1-6; D unclear. Germline V CDR1 and CDR2: PRHDT, FYEKMQ (reference sequence). The CDR3 loop spans 12 amino acids. Between the trimmed V and J ends, which lost 5 bases and 6 bases, there was a span of 5 bases. Based on the CDR3 plus reference TRBV13 and TRBJ1-6, the full variable domain is AAGVIQSPRHLIKEKRETATLKCYPIPRHDTVYWYQQGPGQDPQFLISFYEKMQSDKGSIPDRFSAQQFSDYHSELNMSSLELGDSALYFCASSAFNSPLHFGNGTRLTVT.

For the CDR3, the DNA is TGCGCCAGCACGGGCGGCGGGATCGCCTACAATGAGCAGTTCTTC. This codes for CASTGGGIAYNEQFF. The chain combines TRBV5-1 with TRBJ2-1; D might be TRBD2 (6 bases). Germline V gene data show CDR1 as SGHRS and CDR2 as YFSETQ. The CDR3 runs to 15 residues. Trimming took off 6 bases at V and 2 bases at J, with 15 bases between the two ends.

In DNA form, the CDR3 reads TGTGCCAGCAGAGCTTCACAGGGCTACGAGCAGTACTTC. Translation gives CASRASQGYEQYF. V gene TRBV2 combines with J gene TRBJ2-7; TRBD1 might be the D (6 bases). V gave up 6 bases and J gave up 3 bases, with 12 bases separating them. Germline V gene sequence: CDR1 SNHLY, CDR2 FYNNEI. This CDR3 has 13 residues. Full variable domain (outside the CDR3, taken from reference TRBV2 and TRBJ2-7): EPEVTQTPSHQVTQMGQEVILRCVPISNHLYFYWYRQILGQKVEFLVSFYNNEISEKSEIFDDQFSVERPDGSNFTLKIRSTKLEDSAMYFCASRASQGYEQYFGPGTRLTVT.

This clonotype was observed many times. The gene calls are TRBV18 and TRBJ2-3; D call uncertain. V was pared by 3 bases and J by 3 bases, with 10 bases between. Germline-derived CDR1 and CDR2 are KGHSH and LQKENI. This CDR3 contains 14 residues. DNA of the CDR3: TGTGCCAGCTCACCGCCGATCGGGACAGATACGCAGTATTTT. Protein: CASSPPIGTDTQYF. The full variable domain, in which reference TRBV18 and TRBJ2-3 provide the parts outside the CDR3, is NAGVMQNPRHLVRRRGQEARLRCSPMKGHSHVYWYRQLPEEGLKFMVYLQKENIIDESGMPKERFSAEFPKEGPSILRIQQVVRGDSAAYFCASSPPIGTDTQYFGPGTRLTVL.

This chain uses TRBV2 with TRBJ2-1; D is possibly TRBD1 or TRBD2 (5 bases each). The ends were cut back, 8 bases at V and 7 bases at J, with 21 bases in the middle. This CDR3 has 15 residues. Germline V lookup: CDR1 SNHLY, CDR2 FYNNEI. The CDR3 region has the DNA TGTGCCAGCCAGGGTCTGCGGGCCGCTCCGAATGAGCAGTTCTTC. Protein: CASQGLRAAPNEQFF.

This clonotype has more than one count but fewer than ten. The gene calls are TRBV20-1 and TRBJ1-2; D is unresolved. The germline CDR1 and CDR2 sequences are DFQATT and SNEGSKA (reference sequence). The germline V and J ends were trimmed by 2 bases and 3 bases, with 13 bases remaining between them. This CDR3 contains 14 residues. The CDR3 DNA reads as TGCAGTGCTAGAAATCCTCTTAGGGACTATGGCTACACCTTC. It specifies CSARNPLRDYGYTF.